The rows below give T cell receptor beta chains drawn from one sample of a study of follicular helper T cells after annual influenza vaccination. The method was immunoSEQ multiplex PCR; TCRdb's version includes in-frame clones alone and lacks a portion of them. The top ten hold 1.3% of the sample, which has about 16,000 clones, approximately 84% seen once. The material was CXCR5+ CD38- circulating T follicular helper cells from blood, obtained 7 days after influenza vaccination. The receptors come from an adult who received the influenza vaccine. Both conserved end residues are part of each CDR3. The D gene is left open where the match is weak. Size is omitted from some rows. Given values are once, few, many or a class for expanded clones.

TRBD1 | TRBJ1-2 | TRBV5-5 | NA | CASSSTPTGAYGYTF | TGTGCCAGCAGCTCGACTCCGACAGGGGCCTATGGCTACACCTTC
NA | TRBJ1-4 | TRBV7-9 | NA | CASSPQGRGEKLFF | TGTGCCAGCAGTCCTCAGGGAAGAGGAGAAAAACTGTTTTTT
TRBD1 | TRBJ2-2 | TRBV11-1 | NA | CASSLQGQGHTGELFF | TGTGCCAGCAGCTTACAAGGACAGGGACACACCGGGGAGCTGTTTTTT
NA | TRBJ2-7 | TRBV2 | NA | CASRQRDYEQYF | TGTGCCAGCAGGCAGAGGGACTACGAGCAGTACTTC
TRBD2 | TRBJ2-5 | TRBV2 | NA | CASSDLGTSAETQYF | TGTGCCAGCAGTGACCTCGGGACTAGCGCCGAGACCCAGTACTTC
NA | TRBJ2-1 | TRBV7-2 | NA | CASSDSHNEQFF | TGTGCCAGCAGTGACTCCCACAATGAGCAGTTCTTC
NA | TRBJ2-7 | TRBV5-1 | NA | CASSLEGRRDEQYF | TGCGCCAGCAGCTTGGAGGGGCGCAGGGACGAGCAGTACTTC
TRBD2 | TRBJ2-7 | TRBV28 | once | CASSLTSGRSYEQYF | TGTGCCAGCAGCCTTACTAGCGGGAGGTCCTACGAGCAGTACTTC
TRBD1 | TRBJ2-5 | TRBV2 | NA | CASSLDRGQETQYF | TGTGCCAGCAGTTTGGACAGGGGTCAAGAGACCCAGTACTTC
TRBD1 | TRBJ1-4 | TRBV29-1 | NA | CSGGTGGDGKLFF | TGCAGCGGAGGGACAGGCGGCGATGGAAAACTGTTTTTT